One and the same sample provided the 31 T cell receptor beta chains below, sequenced in a study of OX40 agonist ivuxolimab in advanced cancers. Generated by immunoSEQ multiplex PCR, the TCRdb table keeps only in-frame clones and is missing some. The repertoire holds 70,000 to 85,000 clones, with about nine tenths as singletons. The specimen comprised CD4+ or CD8+ T cells sorted from blood, sampled in a trial of the OX40 agonist ivuxolimab. The receptor source for this set is an adult with an advanced solid tumor such as melanoma, head and neck, liver or kidney cancer.

The sample holds a few counts of this clone. The J gene is TRBJ1-4, the V gene TRBV7-9; D not resolved. The germline V gene has CDR1 SEHNR and CDR2 FQNEAQ (reference sequence). This CDR3 has 14 residues. The ends were cut back, 2 bases at V and 8 bases at J, with 12 bases in the middle. The CDR3 reads CASSLRSPLEKLFF. CDR3 in DNA: TGTGCCAGCAGCTTAAGGTCACCCCTCGAAAAACTGTTTTTT.

This chain connects TRBV19 to TRBJ2-4; perhaps TRBD1 as D (6 bases). Trimming shortened V by 5 bases and J by 1 base, and 12 bases separated the two germline ends. Germline CDR1 reads LNHDA; CDR2 reads SQIVND (reference sequence). The CDR3 is 15 residues long. The CDR3 region has the DNA TGTGCCAGTAGTTTATCAGGGGACGCCAAAAACATTCAGTACTTC. Protein: CASSLSGDAKNIQYF.

This clone was seen a single time. J is TRBJ1-2 and V is TRBV11-3, with D maybe TRBD1 (6 bases). V was trimmed by 5 bases and J by 5 bases, leaving 15 bases between them. CDR1 SGHNT and CDR2 YENEEA come from the germline V gene. This CDR3 contains 14 residues. The CDR3 region has the DNA TGTGCCAGCAGCCTTAACCCCAGGGGATATGGCTACACCTTC. Its protein is CASSLNPRGYGYTF.

This chain connects TRBV2 to TRBJ1-1, with 8 bases fitting TRBD1. The V segment lost 5 bases and the J segment 1 base; nucleotides outside the gene matches: 3. Germline V gene sequence: CDR1 SNHLY, CDR2 FYNNEI. The CDR3 has 14 amino acids. The DNA of the CDR3 is TGTGCCAGCAGTAGACAGGGGCCGAACACTGAAGCTTTCTTT. This gives the protein CASSRQGPNTEAFF.

The chain uses TRBV4-2 and TRBJ2-7, with 11 bases identical to TRBD1. The CDR3 contains 15 residues. V gave up 4 bases and J gave up 5 bases; unmatched junction bases: 7. CDR1 and CDR2 from the germline V gene are LGHNA and YNFKEQ. The CDR3 sequence: CASSPLDRGRDEQYF. The DNA for the CDR3 is TGTGCCAGCAGCCCCCTGGACAGGGGGCGCGACGAGCAGTACTTC.

The chain joins TRBV2 to TRBJ2-7; D is perhaps TRBD1 or TRBD2 (5 bases each). Trimming took off 7 bases at V and 6 bases at J, with 34 bases between the two ends. This CDR3 spans 19 amino acids. Germline V gene data show CDR1 as SNHLY and CDR2 as FYNNEI. For the CDR3, the DNA is TGTGCCAGCACTCGGGATTATACGGCTATACTGCTAGGGGCAGGCGAGCAGTACTTC. It is translated as CASTRDYTAILLGAGEQYF.

V and J are TRBV30 and TRBJ2-5; 12 bases match TRBD2. This CDR3 region has 16 residues. Trimming at V came to 0 bases and at J to 1 base, leaving 3 bases not matched to a gene. Per germline, CDR1 GTSNPN and CDR2 SVGIG (reference sequence). The CDR3 loop is CAWSVGLAGIQETQYF. The CDR3 nucleotides are TGTGCCTGGAGTGTAGGACTAGCGGGGATCCAAGAGACCCAGTACTTC.

The rearrangement uses TRBV11-3 and TRBJ2-1, with D possibly being TRBD2 (6 bases). The V gene lost 2 bases and the J gene lost 3 bases, with 14 bases spanning the gap. Germline V gene data show CDR1 as SGHNT and CDR2 as YENEEA. The CDR3 totals 16 residues. DNA of the CDR3: TGTGCCAGCAGCTTACCGCCGGGACTCGTCTACAATGAGCAGTTCTTC. Its protein product is CASSLPPGLVYNEQFF. The full variable domain, completed using reference TRBV11-3 and TRBJ2-1, is EAGVVQSPRYKIIEKKQPVAFWCNPISGHNTLYWYLQNLGQGPELLIRYENEEAVDDSQLPKDRFSAERLKGVDSTLKIQPAELGDSAVYLCASSLPPGLVYNEQFFGPGTRLTVL.

This chain connects TRBV11-3 to TRBJ2-3; 8 bases match TRBD2. Germline V gene data show CDR1 as SGHNT and CDR2 as YENEEA. V was clipped by 5 bases and J by 5 bases; unmatched bases: 15. This CDR3 region has 17 residues. CDR3 loop: CASSLSPWTGGRDTQYF. The CDR3 DNA reads TGTGCCAGCAGCCTATCCCCGTGGACGGGGGGGCGAGATACGCAGTATTTT. The full variable domain, with the rest looked up from reference TRBV11-3 and TRBJ2-3, is EAGVVQSPRYKIIEKKQPVAFWCNPISGHNTLYWYLQNLGQGPELLIRYENEEAVDDSQLPKDRFSAERLKGVDSTLKIQPAELGDSAVYLCASSLSPWTGGRDTQYFGPGTRLTVL.

V is TRBV10-1 and J is TRBJ2-7, with a weak D call TRBD1 (6 bases). V was trimmed by 4 bases and J by 2 bases, leaving 12 bases between them. Per germline, CDR1 WNHNN and CDR2 SYGVQD (reference sequence). This CDR3 is built from 14 residues. DNA for the CDR3: TGCGCCAGCAGTGCAGACAGGAGCCCCTACGAGCAGTACTTC. It codes for CASSADRSPYEQYF.

The V and J genes are TRBV6-5 and TRBJ1-1; TRBD1 might be the D (6 bases). The CDR3 has 15 residues. The V gene lost 2 bases and the J gene lost 3 bases, with 13 bases spanning the gap. CDR1 is MNHEY, CDR2 SVGAGI, per germline. The CDR3 reads CASSYGLGAYTEAFF. CDR3 nucleotide sequence: TGTGCCAGCAGTTACGGTTTGGGGGCCTACACTGAAGCTTTCTTT.

The chain links TRBV10-3 to TRBJ2-3; D might be TRBD2 (6 bases). Deletions cut 8 bases from V and 3 bases from J, with 18 bases between. Germline CDR1 is ENHRY and CDR2 is SYGVKD. This CDR3 contains 15 residues. CDR3 protein: CAIGTGVVETDTQYF. The DNA of the CDR3 is TGTGCCATCGGGACGGGAGTGGTGGAAACAGATACGCAGTATTTT.

V is TRBV9 and J is TRBJ1-3; no clear D. Germline V gene lookup returns CDR1 SGDLS and CDR2 YYNGEE. Trimming took off 0 bases at V and 3 bases at J, with 4 bases between the two ends. The CDR3 has 13 residues. The DNA for the CDR3 is TGTGCCAGCAGCGTAGAGGGTGGAAACACCATATATTTT. It codes for CASSVEGGNTIYF.

The rearrangement joins TRBV18 to TRBJ1-1; 8 bases map to TRBD1. The CDR3 sequence is 14 residues long. V gave up 2 bases and J gave up 7 bases; unmatched junction bases: 6. Germline V gene data show CDR1 as KGHSH and CDR2 as LQKENI. The CDR3 loop reads CASSPRTGSNEAFF. The CDR3 DNA is TGTGCCAGCTCACCAAGGACAGGGTCTAATGAAGCTTTCTTT. The variable domain in full, with the rest retrieved from reference TRBV18 and TRBJ1-1, is NAGVMQNPRHLVRRRGQEARLRCSPMKGHSHVYWYRQLPEEGLKFMVYLQKENIIDESGMPKERFSAEFPKEGPSILRIQQVVRGDSAAYFCASSPRTGSNEAFFGQGTRLTVV.

The rearrangement uses TRBV21-1 and TRBJ2-5; the table names TRBD2, a call not compared with the DNA. TRBV21-1 is a pseudogene. The CDR3 length is 15 residues. The CDR3 here is CASSKGSLRQETQYF. CDR3 DNA: TGTGCCAGCAGCAAAGGCTCACTGCGCCAAGAGACCCAGTACTTC.

The chain joins TRBV20-1 to TRBJ2-3, with unresolved D. Per the germline V gene, CDR1 is DFQATT and CDR2 is SNEGSKA (reference sequence). V lost 6 bases and J 5 bases, leaving 6 bases between the germline ends. CDR3 length: 10 amino acids. Here the CDR3 DNA reads TGCAGTGCCTCGGTAGATACGCAGTATTTT. Its protein is CSASVDTQYF.

This rearrangement joins TRBV11-2 to TRBJ2-2, with a weak D call TRBD1 (5 bases). Germline CDR1 and CDR2: SGHAT and FQNNGV. The CDR3 loop spans 15 amino acids. Trimming cost V 5 bases and J 4 bases, with 14 bases left between them. The CDR3 loop reads CASSTRQTLTGELFF. CDR3 DNA sequence: TGTGCCAGCAGCACCCGACAGACCCTCACCGGGGAGCTGTTTTTT.

This chain joins TRBV5-4 and TRBJ2-7, with TRBD1 matching 9 bases. CDR1 is SGHNT and CDR2 is YYREEE in the germline V gene (reference sequence). V lost 4 bases and J lost 5; bases outside the gene matches: 7. The CDR3 has 14 amino acids. Here the CDR3 DNA reads TGTGCCAGCAGCACACAGGGGGCAGGGAACGAGCAGTACTTC. The encoded protein is CASSTQGAGNEQYF.

The chain couples TRBV4-3 to TRBJ1-2, with D maybe TRBD1 (5 bases). V was shortened by 0 bases and J by 3 bases, with 8 bases between the two germline ends. The CDR3 is 14 amino acids. The germline gives CDR1 LGHNA, CDR2 YSLEER. The CDR3 bases are TGCGCCAGCAGCCAAGAAGTGGGGGACTATGGCTACACCTTC. It codes for CASSQEVGDYGYTF.

The chain is built from TRBV10-3 and TRBJ2-1; TRBD2 might be the D (7 bases). The ends were cut back, 8 bases at V and 0 bases at J, with 8 bases in the middle. The CDR3 has 13 amino acids. Germline CDR1 and CDR2: ENHRY and SYGVKD. The CDR3 protein is CAIGGASYNEQFF. The CDR3 DNA is TGTGCCATCGGGGGGGCCTCCTACAATGAGCAGTTCTTC.

This clone has a handful of counts. V and J are TRBV5-5 and TRBJ2-2, with 7 bases aligning to TRBD2. CDR3 size: 16 residues. Germline V gene data show CDR1 as SGHKS and CDR2 as YYEKEE (reference sequence). V lost 2 bases, J lost 0 bases, and 4 bases stayed unmatched. Written as DNA, the CDR3 is TGTGCCAGCAGCTTTACTCTAGCGGCGAACACCGGGGAGCTGTTTTTT. Its translation is CASSFTLAANTGELFF.

The chain links TRBV7-9 to TRBJ2-5, with D hard to call. There are 13 residues in the CDR3. Trimming removed 2 bases at V and 5 bases at J, with 9 bases between. Germline CDR1 and CDR2: SEHNR and FQNEAQ (reference sequence). In DNA form, the CDR3 reads TGTGCCAGCAGCTTAAGTTTCCGCGAGACCCAGTACTTC. Amino acid sequence: CASSLSFRETQYF.

This clone was observed a single time. The rearrangement uses TRBV5-4 and TRBJ2-7; 7 bases match TRBD1. Germline V lookup: CDR1 SGHNT, CDR2 YYREEE (reference sequence). CDR3 length: 13 amino acids. Losses at the gene ends were 3 bases for V and 9 bases for J; bases not matched to a gene: 9. This CDR3 reads CASSSNTGVVQYF. The CDR3 DNA follows: TGTGCCAGCAGCTCCAATACAGGGGTTGTGCAGTACTTC. Using reference TRBV5-4 and TRBJ2-7 for the parts outside the CDR3, the full variable domain is ETGVTQSPTHLIKTRGQQVTLRCSSQSGHNTVSWYQQALGQGPQFIFQYYREEENGRGNFPPRFSGLQFPNYSSELNVNALELDDSALYLCASSSNTGVVQYFGPGTRLTVT.

The chain is built from TRBV7-9 and TRBJ2-7; D might be TRBD1 (6 bases). Germline V gene lookup returns CDR1 SEHNR and CDR2 FQNEAQ (reference sequence). The CDR3 sequence is 14 residues long. V lost 6 bases to trimming and J lost 1 base, with 13 bases between them. CDR3 protein: CASRQGPPSYEQYF. CDR3 DNA sequence: TGTGCCAGCAGACAGGGACCCCCATCCTACGAGCAGTACTTC. Drawing the rest from reference TRBV7-9 and TRBJ2-7, the complete variable domain is DTGVSQNPRHKITKRGQNVTFRCDPISEHNRLYWYRQTLGQGPEFLTYFQNEAQLEKSRLLSDRFSAERPKGSFSTLEIQRTEQGDSAMYLCASRQGPPSYEQYFGPGTRLTVT.

Here the CDR3 DNA reads TGTGCCAGCAGCTTTCCCGGTTTGAAAGAGCAGTACTTC. Protein sequence: CASSFPGLKEQYF. The V and J genes are TRBV7-2 and TRBJ2-5; D uncertain. CDR1 is SGHTA, CDR2 FQGNSA, per germline. The V gene lost 3 bases and the J gene lost 11 bases, with 16 bases spanning the gap. This CDR3 has 13 amino acids.

The chain employs TRBV2 and TRBJ2-3; D is perhaps TRBD2 (6 bases). This CDR3 has 15 residues. Trimming took off 2 bases at V and 4 bases at J, with 13 bases between the two ends. The germline V gene has CDR1 SNHLY and CDR2 FYNNEI. The CDR3 here is CASSERDLRSDTQYF. The CDR3 DNA reads as TGTGCCAGCAGTGAACGGGACTTGCGGTCAGATACGCAGTATTTT.

This clone showed up just once. The V and J genes are TRBV7-2 and TRBJ2-1, with 14 bases fitting TRBD2. CDR1 and CDR2 (germline): SGHTA, FQGNSA. V dropped 2 bases and J dropped 7; count of bases not matched to a gene: 4. The CDR3 is 16 residues long. Here the CDR3 reads CASSLRGLAGVNEQFF. The CDR3 bases are TGTGCCAGCAGCTTAAGGGGACTAGCGGGGGTGAATGAGCAGTTCTTC.

The V gene is TRBV10-3, the J gene TRBJ2-3, with 8 bases fitting TRBD2. V shed 3 bases and J 1 base; nucleotides not matched to a gene: 3. The CDR3 consists of 15 residues. CDR1 and CDR2 from the germline V gene are ENHRY and SYGVKD. Written as DNA, the CDR3 is TGTGCCATCAGTGACGGGGGGGGACGCACAGATACGCAGTATTTT. This translates into CAISDGGGRTDTQYF.

The chain employs TRBV5-1 and TRBJ1-1, with D possibly matching TRBD1 (5 bases). V was pared by 2 bases and J by 4 bases, with 15 bases between. Germline CDR1 reads SGHRS; CDR2 reads YFSETQ. This CDR3 comprises 15 residues. CDR3 in amino acids: CASSLSVGRGTEAFF. The DNA of the CDR3 is TGCGCCAGCAGCTTATCTGTCGGGAGGGGCACTGAAGCTTTCTTT.

The rearrangement uses TRBV19 and TRBJ1-1; D remains ambiguous. The CDR3 is made up of 15 amino acids. The germline CDR1 and CDR2 sequences are LNHDA and SQIVND (reference sequence). The V and J ends lost 3 bases and 4 bases respectively, with 15 bases between them. CDR3 in amino acids: CASSIEKGRGTEAFF. The CDR3 nucleotides read TGTGCCAGTAGTATTGAAAAGGGTCGGGGCACTGAAGCTTTCTTT.

There are a few counts of this clone. The V call is TRBV7-2, the J call TRBJ2-1; TRBD2 agrees at 9 bases. CDR3 length: 16 residues. Germline trimming cut 5 bases from V and 0 bases from J; bases unmatched to any gene: 5. CDR1 and CDR2 from the germline V gene are SGHTA and FQGNSA. The CDR3: CASSVISGSSYNEQFF. The DNA of the CDR3 is TGTGCCAGCAGCGTAATTAGCGGGAGCTCCTACAATGAGCAGTTCTTC.